This entry describes one T cell receptor (beta chain). Its antigen is not yet known. A much bigger clone sits one base away, suggesting this may be a read error. Patients who received neoadjuvant chemotherapy or who lacked clinical information were excluded from enrollment. All of the TCR-sequenced cases shown were male, and each had a subtotal esophagectomy with 2- or 3-field lymphadenectomy. No T-cell sorting was done; instead, RNA was pulled from bulk tumor tissue sections using a Qiagen AllPrep kit. Until RNA extraction, small sections of tumor tissue removed at surgery were kept in RNAlater reagent at -80 degrees C. This record comes from a study of esophageal squamous cell carcinoma tumors (TCRdb year 2021). Context from the whole study: Using principal component analysis combined with K-means clustering of immunohistochemical values for T-cell and checkpoint markers, the researchers divided patients into immuno relation high and low groups. The 10 cases yielded more than 1,500,000 total TCRalpha reads and 1,291,510 total TCRbeta reads, of which about 32,000 and 35,000, respectively, were unique. The purpose of the study was to evaluate TCR repertoire diversity and shared TCR repertoires of T cells in the tumor environment of esophageal squamous cell carcinoma. The wider cohort included approximately 53 esophageal squamous cell carcinoma patients in Japan who were treated with surgery, of whom about 20 were high and about 32 were low immuno relation cases. TCR sequencing covered some 10 patients: five randomly selected high immuno relation cases and five background-matched low immuno relation cases.

On the study overall, not on this receptor specifically: No difference in total TCR repertoire counts was observed between groups, whereas significant repertoire counts were found to be higher in the high immuno relation group. Roughly 26 TRAV|TRAJ and about two dozen TRBV|TRBJ combinations, including TRAV13-1|TRAJ22 and TRBV7-9|TRBJ2-7, appeared to be shared among high immuno relation cases. TCRalpha and TCRbeta chains were sequenced separately, so chain pairing and recognized antigens remained unknown. TCR repertoire analysis included only a few cases, and CDR3 clonotype-level investigation was not performed. In three of the 10 cases, a single TCRalpha VJ recombination dominated, and TCRalpha diversity seemed to be reduced. Given the large variation in the TCRalphabeta repertoire, shared V|J recombination candidates may have been selected by chance.

Library method: 5' RACE. PCR was performed with KAPA HiFi using TCRalpha or TCRbeta constant-region primers together with a P20EA primer, and a nested second PCR was then carried out with CA2 or CB2. Amplification of TCR genes was performed by unbiased adaptor ligation RT-PCR, in which reverse transcription was carried out with Superscript III and a polyT18-containing BSL-18E primer. Following second-strand synthesis and blunting, the P10EA/P20EA adaptor was ligated to the 5' end of the cDNA, and NotI digestion was then performed. For both the first and second PCRs, roughly 18 cycles of 98 degrees C for 20 s, 65 degrees C for 30 s and 72 degrees C for 1 min were run. The Nextera XT Index kit v2 Set A was used to index the amplicons, which were pooled in equimolar amounts and quantified with a Qubit 2.0 Fluorometer. Sequencing was carried out on the Illumina MiSeq platform with 2x300 bp paired-end reads. As for how the authors treated the data: Repertoire Genesis software ver.1.0 assigned each read to V and J genes according to the highest identity with IMGT reference sequences. The CDR3 region was defined as running from Cys104 to Phe118 plus Gly119 and was then translated, while a unique sequence read was defined by a distinct combination of V, J and CDR3 amino acids. Shared V|J combinations were selected as significant in both a Fisher's exact test in edgeR and a Mann Whitney U test. Repertoire dissimilarity index was computed with the R rdi package after removing singletons and bootstrapping 500 repertoire combinations. TCRdb took the public reads, trimmed them with fastp at Q25, ran MiXCR for clone calling and kept in-frame beta chains. Rows are combined by CDR3 protein, so each entry shows the most common genes and DNA. TCRdb's processing, not the study's, gives the V and J calls here. For this sample the table gives over a thousand distinct CDR3 sequences, of which less than 15% were detected only once. Around a sixth of the sample comes from the top ten.

Reading the germline V gene gives CDR1 MDHEN and CDR2 SYDVKM. The junction shows trimming of 7 bases on V and 0 bases on J, plus 19 bases between the germline ends. Including cysteine and phenylalanine, the CDR3 has 17 amino acids. Solely the CDR3 DNA is kept, with 51 bases framed from the first base. The sample consisted of tumor tissue. The origin of this receptor is a man aged 45 to 85 with esophageal squamous cell carcinoma. The chain links TRBV28 with TRBJ1-5; matching of 5 bases hints at TRBD1 as the D gene. The nucleotide sequence is TGTGCCAGCACCTCACCCAGAAGACAGTATAGCAATCAGCCCCAGCATTTT. Its translation is CASTSPRRQYSNQPQHF.